The table lists the clone carrying this T cell receptor beta chain with a few counts. The antigen is undetermined. This entry belongs to a study of cytomegalovirus exposure and HLA in healthy donors. Study results and caveats: Among donors in an Asian-associated ancestry cluster, a later analysis reportedly found fewer N-insertions than the approximately 700-donor mean. TCR beta chain V- and J-gene trimming was linked, in a later analysis, to a missense variant in DCLRE1C. Later analysis identified some 16,000 TCR beta sequences associated with HLA alleles, using a false discovery rate threshold of 0.05. Accurate prediction of most subjects' HLA-A and HLA-B alleles from TCR beta sequences was reported.

Germline V gene data show CDR1 as MNHEY and CDR2 as SVGAGI. V lost 6 bases to trimming and J lost 4 bases; unmatched junction nucleotides: 8. The CDR3 has 15 amino acids. Both 60 Vbeta primers and 13 Jbeta primers went into the PCR. The assay was immunoSEQ multiplex PCR, and TCRdb's table has in-frame clones only and misses some. This table holds about 200,000 clones, over 80% found once. V usage is TRBV6-5 and J usage is TRBJ1-5; TRBD1 agrees at 8 bases. The receptor's source is a man in his forties in good health and CMV-seropositive. Specimen: PBMCs. CDR3: CASRRDRGSNQPQHF. The CDR3 DNA is TGTGCCAGCAGACGCGACAGGGGAAGTAATCAGCCCCAGCATTTT.